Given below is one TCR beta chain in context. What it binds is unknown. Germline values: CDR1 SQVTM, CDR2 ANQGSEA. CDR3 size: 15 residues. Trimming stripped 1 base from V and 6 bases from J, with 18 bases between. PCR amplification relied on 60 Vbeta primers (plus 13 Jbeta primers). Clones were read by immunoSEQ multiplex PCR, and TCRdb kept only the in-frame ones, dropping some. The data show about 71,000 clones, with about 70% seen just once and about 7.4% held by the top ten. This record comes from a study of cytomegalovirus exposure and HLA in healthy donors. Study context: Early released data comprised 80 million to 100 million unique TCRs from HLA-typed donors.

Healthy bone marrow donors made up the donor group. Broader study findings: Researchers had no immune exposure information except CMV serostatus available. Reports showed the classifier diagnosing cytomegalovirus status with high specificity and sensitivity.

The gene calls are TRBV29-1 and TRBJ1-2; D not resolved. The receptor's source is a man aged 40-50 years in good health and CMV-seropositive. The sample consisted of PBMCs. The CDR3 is CSVEGPGMALNGYTF. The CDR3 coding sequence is TGCAGCGTTGAAGGACCGGGGATGGCTCTGAATGGCTACACCTTC. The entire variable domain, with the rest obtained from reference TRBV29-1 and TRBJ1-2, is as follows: SAVISQKPSRDICQRGTSLTIQCQVDSQVTMMFWYRQQPGQSLTLIATANQGSEATYESGFVIDKFPISRPNLTFSTLTVSNMSPEDSSIYLCSVEGPGMALNGYTFGSGTRLTVV.